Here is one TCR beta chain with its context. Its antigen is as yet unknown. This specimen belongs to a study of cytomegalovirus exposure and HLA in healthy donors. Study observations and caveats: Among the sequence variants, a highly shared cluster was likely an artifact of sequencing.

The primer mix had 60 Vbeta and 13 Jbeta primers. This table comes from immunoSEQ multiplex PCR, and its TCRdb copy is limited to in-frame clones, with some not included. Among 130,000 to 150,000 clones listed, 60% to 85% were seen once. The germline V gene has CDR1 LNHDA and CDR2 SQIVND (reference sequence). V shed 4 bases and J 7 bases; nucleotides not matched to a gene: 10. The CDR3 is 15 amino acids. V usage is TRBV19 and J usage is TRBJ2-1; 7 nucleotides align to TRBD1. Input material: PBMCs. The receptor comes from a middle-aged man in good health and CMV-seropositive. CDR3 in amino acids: CASSKWTGDFNEQFF. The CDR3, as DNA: TGTGCCAGTAGTAAGTGGACAGGAGACTTTAATGAGCAGTTCTTC.